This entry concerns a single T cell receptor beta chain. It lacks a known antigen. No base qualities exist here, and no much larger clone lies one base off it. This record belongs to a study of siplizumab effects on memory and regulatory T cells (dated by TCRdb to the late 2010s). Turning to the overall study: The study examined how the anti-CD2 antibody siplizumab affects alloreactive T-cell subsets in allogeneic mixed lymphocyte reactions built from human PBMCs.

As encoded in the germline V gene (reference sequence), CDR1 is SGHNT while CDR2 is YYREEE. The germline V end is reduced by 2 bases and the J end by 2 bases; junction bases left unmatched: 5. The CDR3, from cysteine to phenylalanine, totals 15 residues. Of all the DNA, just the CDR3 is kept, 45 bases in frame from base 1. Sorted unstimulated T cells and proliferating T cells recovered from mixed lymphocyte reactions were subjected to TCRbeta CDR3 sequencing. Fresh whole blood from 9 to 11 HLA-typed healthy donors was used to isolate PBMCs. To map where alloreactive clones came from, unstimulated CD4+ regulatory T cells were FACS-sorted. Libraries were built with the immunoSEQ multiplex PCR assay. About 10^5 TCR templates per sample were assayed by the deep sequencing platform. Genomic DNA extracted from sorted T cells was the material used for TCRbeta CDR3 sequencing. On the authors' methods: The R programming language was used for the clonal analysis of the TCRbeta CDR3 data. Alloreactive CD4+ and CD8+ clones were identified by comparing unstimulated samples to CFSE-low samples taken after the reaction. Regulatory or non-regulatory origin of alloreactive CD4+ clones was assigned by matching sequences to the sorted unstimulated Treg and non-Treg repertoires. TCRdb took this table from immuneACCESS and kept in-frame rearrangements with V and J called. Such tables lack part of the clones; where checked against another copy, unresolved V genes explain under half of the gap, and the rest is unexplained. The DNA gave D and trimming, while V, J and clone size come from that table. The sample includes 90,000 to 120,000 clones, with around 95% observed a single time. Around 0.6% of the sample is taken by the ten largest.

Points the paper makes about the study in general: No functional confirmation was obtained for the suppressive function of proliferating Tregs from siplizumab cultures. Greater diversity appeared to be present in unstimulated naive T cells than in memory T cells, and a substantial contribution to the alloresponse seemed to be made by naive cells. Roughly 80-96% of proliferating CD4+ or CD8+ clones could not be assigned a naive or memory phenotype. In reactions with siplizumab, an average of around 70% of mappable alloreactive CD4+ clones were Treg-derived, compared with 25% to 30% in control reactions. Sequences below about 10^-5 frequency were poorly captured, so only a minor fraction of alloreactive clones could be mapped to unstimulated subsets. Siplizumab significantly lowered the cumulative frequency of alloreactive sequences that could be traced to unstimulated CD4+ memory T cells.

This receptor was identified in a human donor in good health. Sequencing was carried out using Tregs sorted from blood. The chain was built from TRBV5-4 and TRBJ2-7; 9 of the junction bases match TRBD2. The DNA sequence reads TGTGCCAGCAGCTTATCAGAGCGGGAGGCCTACGAGCAGTACTTC. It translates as CASSLSEREAYEQYF.